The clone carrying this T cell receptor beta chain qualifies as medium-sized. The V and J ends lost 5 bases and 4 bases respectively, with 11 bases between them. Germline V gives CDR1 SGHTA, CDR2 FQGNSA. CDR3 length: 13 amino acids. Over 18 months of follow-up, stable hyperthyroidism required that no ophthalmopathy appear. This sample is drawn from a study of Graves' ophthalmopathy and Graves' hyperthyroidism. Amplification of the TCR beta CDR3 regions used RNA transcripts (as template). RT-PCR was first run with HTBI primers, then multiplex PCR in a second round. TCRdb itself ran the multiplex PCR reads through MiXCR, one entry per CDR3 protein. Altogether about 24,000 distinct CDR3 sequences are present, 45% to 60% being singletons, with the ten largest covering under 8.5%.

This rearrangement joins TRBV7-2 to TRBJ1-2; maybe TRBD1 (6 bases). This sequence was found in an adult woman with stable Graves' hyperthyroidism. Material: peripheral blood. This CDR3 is CASSPQGVYGYTF. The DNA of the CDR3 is TGTGCCAGCAGCCCACAGGGTGTCTATGGCTACACCTTC.